This TCR beta chain was sequenced in a study of low-dose radiotherapy and immunotherapy resistance in tumors. The CDR3 loop spans 17 amino acids. V dropped 2 bases and J dropped 0 bases, with 14 bases sitting between them. TRAV- and TRBV-specific primers primed first-strand cDNA, covering alpha and beta chains. TCR amplification ran 20 PCR cycles using constant-region and V-primer adapter primers. TCRdb re-derived calls from the reads in MiXCR, one entry per CDR3 protein. The table has roughly 11,000 distinct CDR3 sequences, 65% seen once; the top ten hold about 12%. The chain is built from TRBV12-3 or TRBV12-4 and TRBJ2-1; either TRBD1 or TRBD2 may supply D (5 bases each). The receptor comes from a human donor with advanced metastatic prostate, ovarian, gallbladder or colorectal cancer (not recorded which). This table probably holds off-target reads from a library built for another chain. CDR3 DNA: TGTGCCAGCAGTTTAAAGGGGTCGGGGAGCTCCTACAATGAGCAGTTCTTC. It is translated as CASSLKGSGSSYNEQFF.